A single sample gave rise to the 26 T cell receptor beta chains below, sequenced in a study of control samples from healthy donors and cancer patients. The repertoire was sequenced with immunoSEQ multiplex PCR; TCRdb's copy has only in-frame clones and lacks some. The data contain approximately 170,000 clones, just over 85% of them singletons. Sequenced: blood. Receptor source: a woman aged 25 to 45 in good health.

The rearrangement joins TRBV6-5 to TRBJ2-5; no definite D call. Germline V gives CDR1 MNHEY, CDR2 SVGAGI. The CDR3 extends over 14 amino acids. Trimming stripped 6 bases from V and 3 bases from J, with 14 bases between. This CDR3 is CASRHSILEETQYF. CDR3 bases: TGTGCCAGCAGACACTCGATTTTGGAAGAGACCCAGTACTTC.

The V gene is TRBV7-9, the J gene TRBJ1-1, with 7 bases aligning to TRBD1. Germline V gives CDR1 SEHNR, CDR2 FQNEAQ (reference sequence). Trimming took 5 bases from V and 4 from J; bases not matched to a gene: 10. The CDR3 totals 15 residues. The CDR3 spells CASSPRQGMATEAFF. The CDR3 bases are TGTGCCAGCAGCCCAAGACAGGGAATGGCCACTGAAGCTTTCTTT.

The chain carries TRBV19 and TRBJ2-4; no firm D call. V dropped 1 base and J dropped 0 bases, with 10 bases sitting between them. CDR3 length: 16 residues. The germline CDR1 and CDR2 sequences are LNHDA and SQIVND (reference sequence). CDR3 nucleotides: TGTGCCAGTAGTATAGTTGGTCCTCTAGCCAAAAACATTCAGTACTTC. Its translation: CASSIVGPLAKNIQYF.

The chain carries TRBV6-6 and TRBJ2-3; D call uncertain. The germline gives CDR1 MNHNY, CDR2 SVGAGI (reference sequence). V lost 2 bases to trimming and J lost 7 bases, with 10 bases between them. The CDR3 is 13 amino acids. The CDR3 here is CASSYPSVYTQYF. The CDR3 DNA is TGTGCCAGCAGTTACCCCTCGGTTTATACGCAGTATTTT.

This chain uses TRBV11-3 with TRBJ2-1; the D gene is possibly TRBD2 (5 bases). CDR3 length: 15 residues. Trimming took off 5 bases at V and 0 bases at J, with 11 bases between the two ends. In germline, CDR1 is SGHNT, CDR2 YENEEA. CDR3 in amino acids: CASSPGISSYNEQFF. Here the CDR3 DNA reads TGTGCCAGCAGCCCGGGGATATCCTCCTACAATGAGCAGTTCTTC.

The V call is TRBV29-1, the J call TRBJ2-1; 7 positions match TRBD1. Losses at the gene ends were 6 bases for V and 3 bases for J; bases not matched to a gene: 11. CDR1 and CDR2 from the germline V gene are SQVTM and ANQGSEA. This CDR3 region has 15 residues. In DNA form, the CDR3 reads TGCAGCGTGGACCTAAAGGGACAGAGCTACAATGAGCAGTTCTTC. It specifies CSVDLKGQSYNEQFF.

The chain couples TRBV20-1 to TRBJ1-2; D is ambiguous. Germline CDR1 reads DFQATT; CDR2 reads SNEGSKA (reference sequence). Trimming removed 0 bases at V and 8 bases at J, with 7 bases between. This CDR3 has 11 residues. The CDR3 reads CSARDKHGYTF. In nucleotides, the CDR3 is TGCAGTGCTAGAGACAAACACGGCTACACCTTC.

The chain links TRBV3-1 (or the pseudogene TRBV3-2) to TRBJ1-2; no clear D. Germline loops: CDR1 LGHDT, CDR2 YNNKEL (reference sequence). V was shortened by 4 bases and J by 5 bases, with 11 bases between the two germline ends. The CDR3 runs 13 residues. CDR3 nucleotide sequence: TGTGCCAGCAGCCCACAGAGAGATTATGGCTACACCTTC. As protein: CASSPQRDYGYTF.

The V call is TRBV3-1 (or the pseudogene TRBV3-2), the J call TRBJ2-2, with D possibly called TRBD1 or TRBD2 (5 bases each). This CDR3 spans 16 amino acids. With 1 base removed from V and 0 bases from J, the gap between germline ends came to 9 bases. Germline values: CDR1 LGHDT, CDR2 YNNKEL (reference sequence). The CDR3 DNA is TGTGCCAGCAGCCAAGGGGGGTTCCCGAACACCGGGGAGCTGTTTTTT. This gives the protein CASSQGGFPNTGELFF.

The gene calls are TRBV4-2 and TRBJ2-1, with D tentatively TRBD2 (5 bases). This CDR3 spans 16 amino acids. Germline values: CDR1 LGHNA, CDR2 YNFKEQ. Trimming pared 1 base from V and 8 bases from J, leaving 18 bases between. CDR3 sequence (DNA): TGTGCCAGCAGCCAAGGGTACCTCCCGGAGGCGGATGAGCAGTTCTTC. Its translation: CASSQGYLPEADEQFF.

This chain uses TRBV10-1 with TRBJ2-2; 11 bases are a match to TRBD1. The CDR3 loop spans 16 amino acids. V dropped 6 bases and J dropped 6; count of bases not matched to a gene: 9. Germline V gene data show CDR1 as WNHNN and CDR2 as SYGVQD (reference sequence). For the CDR3, the DNA is TGCGCCAGCAGCGGACAGGGGGCGGGCGGGGCCGGGGAGCTGTTTTTT. This translates into CASSGQGAGGAGELFF.

V usage is TRBV6-1 and J usage is TRBJ2-2; D tentatively fits TRBD1 or TRBD2 (6 bases each). Germline CDR1 is MNHNS and CDR2 is SASEGT. The CDR3 spans 14 residues. Trimming cost V 3 bases and J 7 bases, with 12 bases left between them. Here the CDR3 reads CASSDGKGGGELFF. The CDR3 nucleotides read TGTGCCAGCAGTGACGGAAAGGGGGGCGGGGAGCTGTTTTTT.

The genes are TRBV7-2 and TRBJ1-1; 11 bases agree with TRBD1. There are 15 residues in the CDR3. Looked up from germline, CDR1 is SGHTA and CDR2 is FQGNSA. With 5 bases clipped from V and 6 bases from J, the junction kept 8 bases outside the gene matches. DNA for the CDR3: TGTGCCAGCAGCGTCGGGACAGGGGGTAGGGCTGAAGCTTTCTTT. Its translation: CASSVGTGGRAEAFF.

The chain is built from TRBV21-1 and TRBJ2-4; the D call of TRBD1 is as the table states it, not checked on the DNA. TRBV21-1 is a recognized pseudogene. This CDR3 contains 16 residues. CDR3 bases: TGTGCCAGCAGCTCAAAGAGGGGGAACGGCAAAAACATTCAGTACTTC. Its translation is CASSSKRGNGKNIQYF.

The rearrangement uses TRBV7-2 and TRBJ1-4, with 8 nucleotides matching TRBD1. This CDR3 spans 18 amino acids. CDR1 is SGHTA and CDR2 is FQGNSA in the germline V gene. The V segment lost 4 bases and the J segment 8 bases; nucleotides outside the gene matches: 18. CDR3 in amino acids: CASSSRTGGVLSGEKLFF. The CDR3 nucleotides read TGTGCCAGCAGCTCCCGCACAGGGGGTGTTTTAAGTGGAGAAAAACTGTTTTTT.

This chain uses TRBV11-1 with TRBJ2-1; TRBD2 matches 10 bases. CDR1 is SGHAT and CDR2 is FQDESV in the germline V gene (reference sequence). The CDR3 is 15 residues long. V dropped 1 base and J dropped 7; count of bases not matched to a gene: 4. CDR3 amino acids: CASSLGSGRGNEQFF. The CDR3 DNA is TGTGCCAGCAGCTTAGGAAGCGGGAGGGGAAATGAGCAGTTCTTC.

This chain links TRBV10-2 with TRBJ1-1, with D possibly being TRBD1 (6 bases). CDR3 length: 15 amino acids. CDR1 WSHSY and CDR2 SAAADI come from the germline V gene. V shed 1 base and J shed 4 bases, with 13 bases lying between them. CDR3 DNA: TGCGCCAGCAGTGAGTGGGGGGAGGGGGGCACTGAAGCTTTCTTT. Encoded protein: CASSEWGEGGTEAFF.

This clone was observed a few times. V and J are TRBV5-5 and TRBJ1-1; D may be TRBD1 (5 bases). The V gene's germline CDR1 is SGHKS and CDR2 YYEKEE (reference sequence). V was pared by 5 bases and J by 1 base, with 18 bases between. The CDR3 spans 16 residues. In DNA form, the CDR3 reads TGTGCCAGCAGTCGTCAACTGGGACGGGAGAACACTGAAGCTTTCTTT. Translating it yields CASSRQLGRENTEAFF.

The gene calls are TRBV7-2 and TRBJ2-5; 14 bases map to TRBD2. The CDR3 is 17 amino acids. J was trimmed by 5 bases and V by 5 bases; bases with no gene match: 10. From germline, CDR1 is SGHTA and CDR2 FQGNSA. CDR3 protein: CASSEGLAGVTLETQYF. The CDR3 nucleotides read TGTGCCAGCAGCGAGGGACTAGCGGGGGTTACATTGGAGACCCAGTACTTC.

The DNA for the CDR3 is TGTGCCAGCAGTTACTTGGGACAGGGACTTTATAGCAATCAGCCCCAGCATTTT. This codes for CASSYLGQGLYSNQPQHF. J is TRBJ1-5 and V is TRBV6-8; 9 bases map to TRBD1. The CDR3 is made up of 18 amino acids. Germline V gene data show CDR1 as MNHGY and CDR2 as SAAAGT. After removal of 1 base from V and 0 bases from J, the junction contained 7 bases not matched to a gene.

The chain uses TRBV19 and TRBJ1-2; no reliable D call. In germline, CDR1 is LNHDA, CDR2 SQIVND (reference sequence). The V end lost 11 bases, the J end lost 0 bases, and 7 bases lay between the germline ends. The length of the CDR3 is 11 residues. The CDR3 loop reads CASKTNYGYTF. Here the CDR3 DNA reads TGTGCCTCCAAGACTAACTATGGCTACACCTTC.

This clone was recorded once. This same CDR3 is encoded by further DNA sequences in the sample. The chain has TRBV29-1 and TRBJ2-7; D is ambiguous. The CDR3 loop spans 11 amino acids. Germline V gene data show CDR1 as SQVTM and CDR2 as ANQGSEA. V shed 4 bases and J shed 4 bases, with 8 bases lying between them. The CDR3: CSVVWSYEQYF. The CDR3 nucleotides read TGCAGCGTTGTGTGGAGTTACGAGCAGTACTTC.

This chain links TRBV5-1 with TRBJ2-3; D not certain. Per the germline V gene, CDR1 is SGHRS and CDR2 is YFSETQ. V lost 2 bases and J lost 4, with 8 bases in between. The length of the CDR3 is 13 residues. The CDR3 region has the DNA TGCGCCAGCAGCTTCCCAACGGCAGATACGCAGTATTTT. Translation: CASSFPTADTQYF.

This clone was detected once. The V call is TRBV19, the J call TRBJ1-2, with TRBD1 as a possible D gene (5 bases). CDR3 length equals 16 residues. Germline CDR1 and CDR2: LNHDA and SQIVND (reference sequence). Trimming removed 5 bases at V and 4 bases at J, with 20 bases between. CDR3 DNA: TGTGCCAGTAGTCCCCAGGGACGGGAGACAGTCTATGGCTACACCTTC. Its translation is CASSPQGRETVYGYTF. The full variable domain, in which reference TRBV19 and TRBJ1-2 provide the parts outside the CDR3, is DGGITQSPKYLFRKEGQNVTLSCEQNLNHDAMYWYRQDPGQGLRLIYYSQIVNDFQKGDIAEGYSVSREKKESFPLTVTSAQKNPTAFYLCASSPQGRETVYGYTFGSGTRLTVV.

The gene calls are TRBV7-9 and TRBJ1-2; the match to TRBD1 covers 7 bases. The CDR3 consists of 14 residues. Germline-derived CDR1 and CDR2 are SEHNR and FQNEAQ (reference sequence). V dropped 5 bases and J dropped 4; count of bases not matched to a gene: 7. CDR3 in amino acids: CASSPGTGVYGYTF. As DNA, the CDR3 is TGTGCCAGCAGCCCCGGCACAGGGGTCTATGGCTACACCTTC.

The genes are TRBV11-2 and TRBJ2-1; D unclear. The CDR3 has 14 residues. Germline V gives CDR1 SGHAT, CDR2 FQNNGV. Between the trimmed V and J ends, which lost 2 bases and 7 bases, there was a span of 12 bases. The CDR3 protein is CASSLRSWGNEQFF. In nucleotides, the CDR3 is TGTGCCAGCAGCTTACGTTCTTGGGGAAATGAGCAGTTCTTC.